The sequence of this T cell receptor (beta chain) was determined in a study of T cells in Graves' hyperthyroidism and ophthalmopathy. Authors of the study amplified TCR beta CDR3 regions from RNA transcripts. Researchers ran a first-round RT-PCR on the TCR CDR3 using the HTBI primer set. MiXCR was run by TCRdb on the multiplex PCR reads, yielding one entry per CDR3 protein. The profile shows about 420,000 distinct CDR3 sequences, approximately 15% of them singletons. This clonotype was counted at least ten times. This TCR was recovered from a woman aged 18-29 years with Graves' hyperthyroidism. The sequenced material came from blood.

CDR3 loop: CASSLGQGASNYGYTF. The CDR3, as DNA: TGTGCCAGCAGCCTTGGACAGGGAGCTTCTAACTATGGCTACACCTTC. The rearrangement links TRBV3-1 to TRBJ1-2; 8 bases map to TRBD1. After removal of 4 bases from V and 0 bases from J, the junction contained 7 bases not matched to a gene. Germline values: CDR1 LGHDT, CDR2 YNNKEL (reference sequence). This CDR3 has 16 residues.